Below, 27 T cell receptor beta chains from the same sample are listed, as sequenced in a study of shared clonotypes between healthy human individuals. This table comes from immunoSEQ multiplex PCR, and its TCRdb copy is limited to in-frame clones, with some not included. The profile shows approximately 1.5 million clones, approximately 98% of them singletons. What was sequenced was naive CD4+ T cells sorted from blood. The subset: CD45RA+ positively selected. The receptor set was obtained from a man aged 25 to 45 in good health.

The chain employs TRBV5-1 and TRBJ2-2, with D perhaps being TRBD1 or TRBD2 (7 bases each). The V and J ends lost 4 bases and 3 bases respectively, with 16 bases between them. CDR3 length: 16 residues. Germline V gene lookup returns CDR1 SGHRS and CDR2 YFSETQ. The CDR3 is CASSTNRGGDTGELFF. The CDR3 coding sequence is TGCGCCAGCAGCACGAACAGGGGAGGGGACACCGGGGAGCTGTTTTTT. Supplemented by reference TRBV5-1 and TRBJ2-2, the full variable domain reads KAGVTQTPRYLIKTRGQQVTLSCSPISGHRSVSWYQQTPGQGLQFLFEYFSETQRNKGNFPGRFSGRQFSNSRSEMNVSTLELGDSALYLCASSTNRGGDTGELFFGEGSRLTVL.

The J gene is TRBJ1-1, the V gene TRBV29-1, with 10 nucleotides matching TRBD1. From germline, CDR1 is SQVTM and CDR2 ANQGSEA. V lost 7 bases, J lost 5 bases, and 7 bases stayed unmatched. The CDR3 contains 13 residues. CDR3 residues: CSAGQGWRTEAFF. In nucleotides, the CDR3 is TGCAGCGCGGGACAGGGGTGGAGGACTGAAGCTTTCTTT.

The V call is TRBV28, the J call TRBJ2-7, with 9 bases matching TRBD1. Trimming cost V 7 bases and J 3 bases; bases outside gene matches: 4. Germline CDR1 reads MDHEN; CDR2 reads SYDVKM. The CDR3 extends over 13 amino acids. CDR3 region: CASKGTGFYEQYF. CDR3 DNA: TGTGCCAGCAAAGGGACAGGGTTCTACGAGCAGTACTTC.

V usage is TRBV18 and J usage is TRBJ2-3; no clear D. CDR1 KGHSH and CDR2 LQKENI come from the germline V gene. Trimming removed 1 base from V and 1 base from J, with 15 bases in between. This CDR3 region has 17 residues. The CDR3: CASSPLPAIRGTDTQYF. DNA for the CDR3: TGTGCCAGCTCACCACTCCCTGCCATTCGGGGCACAGATACGCAGTATTTT.

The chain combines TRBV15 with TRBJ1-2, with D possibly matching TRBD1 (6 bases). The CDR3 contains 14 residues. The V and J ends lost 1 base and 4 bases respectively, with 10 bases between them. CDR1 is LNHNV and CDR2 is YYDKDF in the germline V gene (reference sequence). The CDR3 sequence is CATSRVQGTYGYTF. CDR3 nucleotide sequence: TGTGCCACCAGCAGAGTTCAGGGGACCTATGGCTACACCTTC.

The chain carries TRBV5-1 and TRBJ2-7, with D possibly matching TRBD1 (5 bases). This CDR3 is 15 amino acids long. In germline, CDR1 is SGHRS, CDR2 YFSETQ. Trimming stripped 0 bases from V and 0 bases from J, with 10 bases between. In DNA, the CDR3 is TGCGCCAGCAGCTTGGACAGGCCGAGCTCCTACGAGCAGTACTTC. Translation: CASSLDRPSSYEQYF.

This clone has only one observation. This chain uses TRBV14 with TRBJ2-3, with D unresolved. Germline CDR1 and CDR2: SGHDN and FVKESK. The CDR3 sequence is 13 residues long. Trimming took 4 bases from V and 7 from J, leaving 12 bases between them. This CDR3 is CASSPRPSNTQYF. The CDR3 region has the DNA TGTGCCAGCAGCCCCCGCCCCTCAAATACGCAGTATTTT.

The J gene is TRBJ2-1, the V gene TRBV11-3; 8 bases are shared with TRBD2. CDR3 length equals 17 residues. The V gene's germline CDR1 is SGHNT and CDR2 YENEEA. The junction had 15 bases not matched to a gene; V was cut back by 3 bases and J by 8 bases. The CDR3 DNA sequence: TGTGCCAGCAGCTTTAAAAAATCTAGCGGGTTAGTCGATGAGCAGTTCTTC. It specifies CASSFKKSSGLVDEQFF.

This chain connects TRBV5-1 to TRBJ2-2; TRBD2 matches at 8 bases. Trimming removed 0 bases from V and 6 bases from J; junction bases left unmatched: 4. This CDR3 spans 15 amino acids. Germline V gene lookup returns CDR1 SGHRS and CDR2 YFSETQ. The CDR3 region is CASSLGLAISGELFF. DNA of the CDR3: TGCGCCAGCAGCTTGGGACTAGCGATTTCCGGGGAGCTGTTTTTT.

CDR3 residues: CASSLSQAGGGLFF. The CDR3 DNA sequence: TGTGCCAGCAGCTTAAGCCAAGCGGGAGGTGGGCTGTTTTTT. The chain is built from TRBV7-2 and TRBJ2-2; 9 bases match TRBD2. Losses at the gene ends were 2 bases for V and 13 bases for J; bases not matched to a gene: 8. Germline CDR1 is SGHTA and CDR2 is FQGNSA. The CDR3 runs 14 residues.

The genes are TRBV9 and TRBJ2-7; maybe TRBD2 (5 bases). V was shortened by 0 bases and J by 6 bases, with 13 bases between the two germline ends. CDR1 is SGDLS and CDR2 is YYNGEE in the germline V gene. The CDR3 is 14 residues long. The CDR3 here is CASSVGVGALEQYF. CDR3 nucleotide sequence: TGTGCCAGCAGCGTAGGGGTGGGAGCCCTCGAGCAGTACTTC.

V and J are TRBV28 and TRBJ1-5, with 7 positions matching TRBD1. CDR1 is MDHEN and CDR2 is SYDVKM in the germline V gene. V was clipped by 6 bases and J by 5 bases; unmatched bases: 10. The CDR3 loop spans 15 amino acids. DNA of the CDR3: TGTGCCAGCAGGGTGGACAGGAGACTTTATCAGCCCCAGCATTTT. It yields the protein CASRVDRRLYQPQHF.

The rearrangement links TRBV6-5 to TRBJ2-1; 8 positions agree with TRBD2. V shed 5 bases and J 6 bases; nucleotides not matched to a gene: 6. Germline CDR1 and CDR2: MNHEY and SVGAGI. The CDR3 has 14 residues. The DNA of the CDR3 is TGTGCCAGCAGTAATAGACTAGCGCTCAATGAGCAGTTCTTC. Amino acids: CASSNRLALNEQFF.

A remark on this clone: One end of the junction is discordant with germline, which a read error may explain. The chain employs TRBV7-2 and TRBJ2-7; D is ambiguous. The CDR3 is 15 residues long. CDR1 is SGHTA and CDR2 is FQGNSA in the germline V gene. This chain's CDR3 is CASSFRPSASYEQYF. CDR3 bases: TGTGCCAGTAGCTTTCGTCCCTCCGCCTCCTACGAGCAGTACTTC.

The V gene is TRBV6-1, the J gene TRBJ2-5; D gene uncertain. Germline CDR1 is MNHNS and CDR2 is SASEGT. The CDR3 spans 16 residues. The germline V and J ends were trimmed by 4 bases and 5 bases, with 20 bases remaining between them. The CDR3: CASSAPPGPLGETQYF. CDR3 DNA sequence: TGTGCCAGCAGTGCCCCTCCGGGCCCTCTGGGCGAGACCCAGTACTTC.

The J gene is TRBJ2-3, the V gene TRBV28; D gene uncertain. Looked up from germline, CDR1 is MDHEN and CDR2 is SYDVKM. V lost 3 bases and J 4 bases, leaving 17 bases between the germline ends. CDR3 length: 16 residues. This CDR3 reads CASSFSGLPPPDTQYF. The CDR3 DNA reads TGTGCCAGCAGTTTTTCAGGTCTCCCACCTCCAGATACGCAGTATTTT.

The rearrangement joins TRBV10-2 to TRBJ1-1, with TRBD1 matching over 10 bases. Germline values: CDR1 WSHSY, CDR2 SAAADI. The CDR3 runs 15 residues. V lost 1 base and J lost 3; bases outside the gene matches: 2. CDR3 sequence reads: CASSELGTGDTEAFF. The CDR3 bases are TGCGCCAGCAGTGAGTTGGGGACAGGGGACACTGAAGCTTTCTTT.

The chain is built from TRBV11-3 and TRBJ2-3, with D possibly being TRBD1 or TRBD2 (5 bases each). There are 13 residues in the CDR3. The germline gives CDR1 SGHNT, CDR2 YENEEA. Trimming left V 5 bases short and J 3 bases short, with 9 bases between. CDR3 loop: CASSGGGTDTQYF. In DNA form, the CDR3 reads TGTGCCAGCAGCGGGGGTGGGACAGATACGCAGTATTTT.

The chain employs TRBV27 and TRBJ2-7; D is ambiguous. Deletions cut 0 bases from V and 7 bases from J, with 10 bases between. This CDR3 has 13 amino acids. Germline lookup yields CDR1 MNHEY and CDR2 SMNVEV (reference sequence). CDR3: CASSLSFPGEQYF. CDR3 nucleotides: TGTGCCAGCAGTTTATCTTTTCCCGGGGAGCAGTACTTC.

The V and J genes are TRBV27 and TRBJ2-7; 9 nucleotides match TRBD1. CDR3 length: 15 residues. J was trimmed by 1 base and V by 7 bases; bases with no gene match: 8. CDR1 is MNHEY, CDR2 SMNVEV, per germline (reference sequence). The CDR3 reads CASKHRGLISYEQYF. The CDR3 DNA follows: TGTGCCAGCAAGCACAGGGGGCTTATTTCCTACGAGCAGTACTTC.

The CDR3 region is CASCESLNTGELFF. DNA of the CDR3: TGTGCCAGCTGTGAATCTTTGAACACCGGGGAGCTGTTTTTT. The chain employs TRBV6-5 and TRBJ2-2; no reliable D call. The length of the CDR3 is 14 residues. V was trimmed by 8 bases and J by 1 base, leaving 11 bases between them. Looked up from germline, CDR1 is MNHEY and CDR2 is SVGAGI.

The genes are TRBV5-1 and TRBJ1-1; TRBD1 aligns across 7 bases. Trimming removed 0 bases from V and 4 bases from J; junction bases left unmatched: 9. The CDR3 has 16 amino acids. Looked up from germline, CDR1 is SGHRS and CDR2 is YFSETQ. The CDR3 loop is CASSLGQGTRSTEAFF. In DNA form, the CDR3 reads TGCGCCAGCAGCTTGGGACAGGGTACTCGGAGCACTGAAGCTTTCTTT.

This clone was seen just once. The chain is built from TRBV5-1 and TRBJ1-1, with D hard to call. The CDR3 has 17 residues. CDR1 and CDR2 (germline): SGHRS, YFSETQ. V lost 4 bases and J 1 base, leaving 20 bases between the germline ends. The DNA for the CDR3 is TGCGCCAGCAGCGTCACTCCAGTGGACGGTACGAACACTGAAGCTTTCTTT. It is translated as CASSVTPVDGTNTEAFF.

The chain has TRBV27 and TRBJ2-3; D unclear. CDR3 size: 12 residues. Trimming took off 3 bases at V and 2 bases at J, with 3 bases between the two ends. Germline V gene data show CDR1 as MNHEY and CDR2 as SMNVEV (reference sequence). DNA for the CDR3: TGTGCCAGCAGTTTCCCCACAGATACGCAGTATTTT. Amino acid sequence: CASSFPTDTQYF.

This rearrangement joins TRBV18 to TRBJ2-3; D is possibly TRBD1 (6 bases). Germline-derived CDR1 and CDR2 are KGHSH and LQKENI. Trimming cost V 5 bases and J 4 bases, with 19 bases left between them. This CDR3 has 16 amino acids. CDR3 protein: CASSGSQGIFPDTQYF. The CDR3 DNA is TGTGCCAGCTCAGGGTCACAGGGAATATTCCCAGATACGCAGTATTTT.

CDR3 bases: TGTGCCAGCAGCTTAGGACCTCTCGGGTACGAGCAGTACTTC. Encoded protein: CASSLGPLGYEQYF. The chain combines TRBV7-2 with TRBJ2-7, with no clear D. This CDR3 contains 14 residues. Germline CDR1 SGHTA, CDR2 FQGNSA. V was clipped by 1 base and J by 4 bases, with 11 bases between them. Full variable domain (remainder filled in from reference TRBV7-2 and TRBJ2-7): GAGVSQSPSNKVTEKGKDVELRCDPISGHTALYWYRQSLGQGLEFLIYFQGNSAPDKSGLPSDRFSAERTGGSVSTLTIQRTQQEDSAVYLCASSLGPLGYEQYFGPGTRLTVT.

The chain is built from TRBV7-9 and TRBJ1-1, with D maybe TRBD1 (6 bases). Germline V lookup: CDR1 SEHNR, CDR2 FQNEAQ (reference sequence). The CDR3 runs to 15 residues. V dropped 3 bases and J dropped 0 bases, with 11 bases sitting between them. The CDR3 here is CASSFPDSLNTEAFF. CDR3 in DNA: TGTGCCAGCAGCTTCCCGGACAGTTTGAACACTGAAGCTTTCTTT.